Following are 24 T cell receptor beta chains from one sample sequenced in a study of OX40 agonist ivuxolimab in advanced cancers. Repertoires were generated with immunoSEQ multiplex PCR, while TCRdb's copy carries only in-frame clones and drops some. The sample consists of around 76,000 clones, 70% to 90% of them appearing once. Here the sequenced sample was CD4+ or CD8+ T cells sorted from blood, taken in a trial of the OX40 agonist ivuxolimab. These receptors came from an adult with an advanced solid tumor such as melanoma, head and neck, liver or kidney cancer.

CDR3 sequence: CASSLLTGGDTQYF. The CDR3 DNA is TGTGCCAGCTCACTACTGACGGGGGGGGATACGCAGTATTTT. V is TRBV18 and J is TRBJ2-3; TRBD2 matches at 8 bases. Losses at the gene ends were 4 bases for V and 6 bases for J; bases not matched to a gene: 6. The germline V gene has CDR1 KGHSH and CDR2 LQKENI. The CDR3 is made up of 14 amino acids. Full variable domain (outside the CDR3, taken from reference TRBV18 and TRBJ2-3): NAGVMQNPRHLVRRRGQEARLRCSPMKGHSHVYWYRQLPEEGLKFMVYLQKENIIDESGMPKERFSAEFPKEGPSILRIQQVVRGDSAAYFCASSLLTGGDTQYFGPGTRLTVL.

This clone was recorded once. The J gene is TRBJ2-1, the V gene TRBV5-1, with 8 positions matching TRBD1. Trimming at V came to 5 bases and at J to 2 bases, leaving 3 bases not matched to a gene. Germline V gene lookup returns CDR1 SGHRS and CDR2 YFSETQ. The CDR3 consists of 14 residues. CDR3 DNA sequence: TGCGCCAGCAGGATGGGACAGGCCTACAATGAGCAGTTCTTC. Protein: CASRMGQAYNEQFF. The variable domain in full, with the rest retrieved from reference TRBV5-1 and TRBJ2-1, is KAGVTQTPRYLIKTRGQQVTLSCSPISGHRSVSWYQQTPGQGLQFLFEYFSETQRNKGNFPGRFSGRQFSNSRSEMNVSTLELGDSALYLCASRMGQAYNEQFFGPGTRLTVL.

The CDR3 bases are TGTGCCAGCAGCTTGAGGGGGAATAGCAATCAGCCCCAGCATTTT. It specifies CASSLRGNSNQPQHF. The V and J genes are TRBV5-6 and TRBJ1-5, with a weak D call TRBD1 (6 bases). The CDR3 covers 15 residues. Germline V CDR1 and CDR2: SGHDT, YYEEEE. Trimming removed 1 base at V and 0 bases at J, with 8 bases between. Variable domain in full (rest from reference TRBV5-6 and TRBJ1-5): DAGVTQSPTHLIKTRGQQVTLRCSPKSGHDTVSWYQQALGQGPQFIFQYYEEEERQRGNFPDRFSGHQFPNYSSELNVNALLLGDSALYLCASSLRGNSNQPQHFGDGTRLSIL.

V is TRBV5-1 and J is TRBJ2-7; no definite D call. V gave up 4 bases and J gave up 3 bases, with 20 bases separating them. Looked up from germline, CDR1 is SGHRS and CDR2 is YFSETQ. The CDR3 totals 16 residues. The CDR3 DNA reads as TGCGCCAGCAGCCGTACTGAATCCACGGCAGGCTACGAGCAGTACTTC. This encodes CASSRTESTAGYEQYF. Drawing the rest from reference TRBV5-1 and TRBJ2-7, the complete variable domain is KAGVTQTPRYLIKTRGQQVTLSCSPISGHRSVSWYQQTPGQGLQFLFEYFSETQRNKGNFPGRFSGRQFSNSRSEMNVSTLELGDSALYLCASSRTESTAGYEQYFGPGTRLTVT.

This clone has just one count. CDR3 sequence: CASRATAESSYEQYF. DNA of the CDR3: TGTGCCAGCCGTGCAACAGCGGAGAGCTCCTACGAGCAGTACTTC. This chain uses TRBV6-5 with TRBJ2-7, with D tentatively TRBD2 (5 bases). Trimming took off 8 bases at V and 0 bases at J, with 17 bases between the two ends. The CDR3 consists of 15 residues. Germline CDR1 MNHEY, CDR2 SVGAGI.

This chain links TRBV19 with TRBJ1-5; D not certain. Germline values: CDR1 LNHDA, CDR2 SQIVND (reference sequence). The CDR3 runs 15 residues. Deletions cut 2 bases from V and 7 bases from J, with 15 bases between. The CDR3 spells CASSIKADRGQPQHF. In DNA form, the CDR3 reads TGTGCCAGTAGTATAAAGGCGGACCGGGGACAGCCCCAGCATTTT.

CDR3 sequence reads: CASSRGSGRALDNEQFF. Written as DNA, the CDR3 is TGTGCCAGCAGCCGTGGGAGCGGGAGGGCCTTGGACAATGAGCAGTTCTTC. The chain has TRBV11-2 and TRBJ2-1; 10 bases are shared with TRBD2. V lost 5 bases to trimming and J lost 5 bases; unmatched junction nucleotides: 12. The CDR3 contains 17 residues. Looked up from germline, CDR1 is SGHAT and CDR2 is FQNNGV.

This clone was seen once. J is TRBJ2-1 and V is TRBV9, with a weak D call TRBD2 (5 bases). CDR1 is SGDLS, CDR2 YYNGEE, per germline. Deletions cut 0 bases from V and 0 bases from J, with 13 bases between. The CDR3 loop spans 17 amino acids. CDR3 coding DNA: TGTGCCAGCAGCGTAGTTCCCTTACGGGGCTCCTACAATGAGCAGTTCTTC. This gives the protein CASSVVPLRGSYNEQFF.

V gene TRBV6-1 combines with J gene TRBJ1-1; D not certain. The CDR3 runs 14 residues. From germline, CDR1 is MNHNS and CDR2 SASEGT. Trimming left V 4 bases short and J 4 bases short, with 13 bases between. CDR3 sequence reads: CASSAKAGGTEAFF. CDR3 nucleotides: TGTGCCAGCAGTGCGAAAGCAGGCGGCACTGAAGCTTTCTTT.

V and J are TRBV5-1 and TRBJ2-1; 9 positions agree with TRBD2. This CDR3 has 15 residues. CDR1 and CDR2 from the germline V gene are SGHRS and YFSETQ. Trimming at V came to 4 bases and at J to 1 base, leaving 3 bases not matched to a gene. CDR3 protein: CASSPTSGSYNEQFF. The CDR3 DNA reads TGCGCCAGCAGCCCGACTAGCGGATCCTACAATGAGCAGTTCTTC.

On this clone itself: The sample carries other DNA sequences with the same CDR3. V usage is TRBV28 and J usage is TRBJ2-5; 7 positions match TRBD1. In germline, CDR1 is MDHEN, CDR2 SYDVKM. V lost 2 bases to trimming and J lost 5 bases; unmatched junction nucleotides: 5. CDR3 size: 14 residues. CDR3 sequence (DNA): TGTGCCAGCAGTTTAGACAGGGTAGTTGAGACCCAGTACTTC. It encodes CASSLDRVVETQYF.

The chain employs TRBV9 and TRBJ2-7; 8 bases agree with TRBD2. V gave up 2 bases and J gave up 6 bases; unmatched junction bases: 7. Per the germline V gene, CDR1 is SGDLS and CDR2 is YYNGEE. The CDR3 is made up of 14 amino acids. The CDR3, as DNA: TGTGCCAGCAGCGTGTTGGCGGGAGGAGGCGAGCAGTACTTC. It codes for CASSVLAGGGEQYF.

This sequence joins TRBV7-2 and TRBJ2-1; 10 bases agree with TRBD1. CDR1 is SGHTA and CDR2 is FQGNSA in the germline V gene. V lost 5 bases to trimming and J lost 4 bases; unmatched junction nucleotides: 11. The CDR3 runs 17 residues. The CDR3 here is CASSPRVGTGAYNEQFF. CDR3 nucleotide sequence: TGTGCCAGCAGCCCCCGTGTGGGGACAGGGGCTTACAATGAGCAGTTCTTC. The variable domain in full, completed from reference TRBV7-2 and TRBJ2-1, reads GAGVSQSPSNKVTEKGKDVELRCDPISGHTALYWYRQSLGQGLEFLIYFQGNSAPDKSGLPSDRFSAERTGGSVSTLTIQRTQQEDSAVYLCASSPRVGTGAYNEQFFGPGTRLTVL.

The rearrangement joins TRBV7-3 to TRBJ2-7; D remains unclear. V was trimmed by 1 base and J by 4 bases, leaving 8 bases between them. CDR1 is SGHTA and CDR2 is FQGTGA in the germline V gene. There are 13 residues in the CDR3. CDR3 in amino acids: CASSLRMGYEQYF. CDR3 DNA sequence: TGTGCCAGCAGCTTAAGGATGGGATACGAGCAGTACTTC.

CDR3 region: CASSQDGRGGYGYTF. The CDR3, as DNA: TGCGCCAGCAGCCAAGATGGCAGGGGAGGCTATGGCTACACCTTC. This chain joins TRBV4-3 and TRBJ1-2; the D gene is possibly TRBD1 (6 bases). The CDR3 spans 15 residues. Trimming took off 0 bases at V and 4 bases at J, with 12 bases between the two ends. Per germline, CDR1 LGHNA and CDR2 YSLEER.

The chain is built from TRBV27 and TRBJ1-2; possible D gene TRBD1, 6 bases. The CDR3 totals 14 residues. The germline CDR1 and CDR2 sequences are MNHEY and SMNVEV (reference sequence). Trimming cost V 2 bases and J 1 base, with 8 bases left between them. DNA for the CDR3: TGTGCCAGCAGTTTAGGACAGTTTAACTATGGCTACACCTTC. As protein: CASSLGQFNYGYTF.

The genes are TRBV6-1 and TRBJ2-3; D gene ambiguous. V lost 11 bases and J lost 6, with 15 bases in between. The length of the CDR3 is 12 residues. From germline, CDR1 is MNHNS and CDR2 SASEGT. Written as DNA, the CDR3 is TGTGCCGGCGGAACCCGTCTGGATACGCAGTATTTT. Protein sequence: CAGGTRLDTQYF.

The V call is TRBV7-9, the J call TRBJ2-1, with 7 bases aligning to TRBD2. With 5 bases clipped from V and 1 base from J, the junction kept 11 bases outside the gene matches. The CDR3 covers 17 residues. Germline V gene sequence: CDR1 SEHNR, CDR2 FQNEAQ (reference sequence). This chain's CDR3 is CASSPPSGGRSYNEQFF. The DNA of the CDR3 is TGTGCCAGCAGCCCCCCTTCGGGGGGAAGGTCCTACAATGAGCAGTTCTTC.

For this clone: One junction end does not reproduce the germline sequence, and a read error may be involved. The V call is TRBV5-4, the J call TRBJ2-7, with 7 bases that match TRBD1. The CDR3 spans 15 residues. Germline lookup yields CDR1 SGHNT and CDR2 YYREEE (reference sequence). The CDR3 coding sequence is TGCGCCAGCAGCCAAGAACAGGGGTACTCCTACGAGCAGTACTTC. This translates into CASSQEQGYSYEQYF.

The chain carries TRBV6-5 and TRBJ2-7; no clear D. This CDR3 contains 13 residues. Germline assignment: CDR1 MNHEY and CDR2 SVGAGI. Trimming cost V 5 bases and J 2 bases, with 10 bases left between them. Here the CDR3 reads CASSEQPAYEQYF. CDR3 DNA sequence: TGTGCCAGCAGTGAACAGCCCGCCTACGAGCAGTACTTC.

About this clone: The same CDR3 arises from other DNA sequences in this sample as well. The CDR3 loop is CASRGTGHSNQPQHF. The CDR3 coding sequence is TGTGCCAGCAGAGGGACAGGTCATAGCAATCAGCCCCAGCATTTT. The gene calls are TRBV2 and TRBJ1-5, with TRBD1 identical over 8 bases. The CDR3 runs 15 residues. V trimming: 6 bases; J trimming: 0 bases; junction bases outside the gene matches: 4. CDR1 is SNHLY and CDR2 is FYNNEI in the germline V gene.

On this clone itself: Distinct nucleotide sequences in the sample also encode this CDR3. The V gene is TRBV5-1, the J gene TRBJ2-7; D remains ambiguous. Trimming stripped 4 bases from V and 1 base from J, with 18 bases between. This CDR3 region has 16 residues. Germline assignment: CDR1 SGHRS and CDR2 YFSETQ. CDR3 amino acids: CASSQSGQVKSYEQYF. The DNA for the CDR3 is TGCGCCAGCAGCCAATCCGGGCAGGTTAAATCCTACGAGCAGTACTTC.

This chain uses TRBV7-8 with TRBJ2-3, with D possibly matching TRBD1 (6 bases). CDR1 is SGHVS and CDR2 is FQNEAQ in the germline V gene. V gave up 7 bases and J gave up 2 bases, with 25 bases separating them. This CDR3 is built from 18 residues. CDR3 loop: CASNPSQTGTRHTDTQYF. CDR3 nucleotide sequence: TGTGCCAGCAACCCCTCTCAAACAGGGACCCGCCACACAGATACGCAGTATTTT.

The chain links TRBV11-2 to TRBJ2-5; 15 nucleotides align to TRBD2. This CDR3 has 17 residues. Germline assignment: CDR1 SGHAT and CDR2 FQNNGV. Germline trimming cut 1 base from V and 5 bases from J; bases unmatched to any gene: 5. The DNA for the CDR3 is TGTGCCAGCAGCTTAGGGACTAGCGGGAGGGCCTATGAGACCCAGTACTTC. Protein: CASSLGTSGRAYETQYF. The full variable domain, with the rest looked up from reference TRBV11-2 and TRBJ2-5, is EAGVAQSPRYKIIEKRQSVAFWCNPISGHATLYWYQQILGQGPKLLIQFQNNGVVDDSQLPKDRFSAERLKGVDSTLKIQPAKLEDSAVYLCASSLGTSGRAYETQYFGPGTRLLVL.